This is a list of T cell receptor beta chains from one sample in a study of shared clonotypes between healthy human individuals. Generated by immunoSEQ multiplex PCR, the TCRdb table keeps only in-frame clones and is missing some. Of about 980,000 clones in the sample, approximately 80% are singletons; the top ten hold approximately 1.5%. Sequencing was carried out using memory CD4+ T cells sorted from blood. The receptors originated from a young man in good health. Both conserved end residues are part of each CDR3. A D gene is named only where the DNA matches it firmly. Part of the rows lack a size; the others show once, few, many or a class for expanded clones.

TRBJ2-7	TRBD2	TRBV7-2	once	CASSYGGSGSYEQYF	TGTGCCAGCAGCTACGGGGGGAGCGGGAGCTACGAGCAGTACTTC
TRBJ2-7	-	TRBV4-1	-	CASSHLGQSYEQYF	TGCGCCAGCAGCCATCTAGGGCAATCCTACGAGCAGTACTTC
TRBJ2-2	-	TRBV28	-	CASSPAGNTGELFF	TGTGCCAGCAGTCCAGCAGGGAACACCGGGGAGCTGTTTTTT
TRBJ2-7	-	TRBV5-1	-	CASSLRGDLYEQYF	TGCGCCAGCAGCTTGAGAGGGGACCTCTACGAGCAGTACTTC
TRBJ1-1	TRBD1	TRBV25-1	-	CASGVFGTGGFF	TGTGCCAGCGGGGTCTTCGGGACAGGGGGTTTCTTT
TRBJ2-7	-	TRBV20-1	few	CSASEQGWQYF	TGCAGTGCTAGTGAACAGGGTTGGCAGTACTTC
TRBJ2-5	TRBD1	TRBV5-4	-	CASSQGKGATETQYF	TGTGCCAGCAGCCAAGGAAAGGGGGCGACGGAGACCCAGTACTTC
TRBJ2-3	-	TRBV5-1	-	CASSPGTAKGDTQYF	TGCGCCAGCAGCCCGGGTACGGCCAAAGGAGATACGCAGTATTTT
TRBJ1-3	-	TRBV11-3	many	CASSLGGDSGNTIYF	TGTGCCAGCAGCTTAGGAGGGGACTCTGGAAACACCATATATTTT
TRBJ1-1	-	TRBV19	-	CASSIVKGQEAFF	TGTGCCAGTAGTATAGTTAAGGGACAAGAAGCTTTCTTT
TRBJ2-7	-	TRBV10-3	few	CAISRGSSYEQYF	TGTGCCATCAGCAGGGGCAGCTCCTACGAGCAGTACTTC
TRBJ2-3	-	TRBV7-9	-	CAYSRGGEITDTQYF	TGTGCCTACTCACGGGGCGGGGAGATCACAGATACGCAGTATTTT
TRBJ1-3	-	TRBV4-1	many	CASSQWRGETIYF	TGCGCCAGCAGCCAATGGCGGGGGGAAACCATATATTTT
TRBJ1-1	-	TRBV25-1	-	CASSEIVGDQVNTEAFF	TGTGCCAGCAGTGAGATAGTGGGGGACCAGGTGAACACTGAAGCTTTCTTT
TRBJ2-3	-	TRBV19	-	CASSRAPDSRQDTQYF	TGTGCCAGTAGTAGAGCCCCGGACTCCCGACAGGATACGCAGTATTTT
TRBJ1-2	-	TRBV19	-	CASSKRTDLNYGYTF	TGTGCCAGTAGTAAGAGGACAGACTTAAACTATGGCTACACCTTC
TRBJ1-1	-	TRBV14	few	CASSPGGGHTEAFF	TGTGCCAGCAGCCCGGGCGGAGGGCACACTGAAGCTTTCTTT
TRBJ2-7	-	TRBV19	-	CATTPTGSYEQYF	TGTGCCACCACTCCGACGGGTTCCTACGAGCAGTACTTC
TRBJ2-7	-	TRBV5-1	-	CASSLLSDRSYEQYF	TGCGCCAGCAGCTTGCTGTCTGACAGATCCTACGAGCAGTACTTC
TRBJ2-2	-	TRBV5-1	-	CASSWDGTGELFF	TGCGCCAGCAGCTGGGACGGCACCGGGGAGCTGTTTTTT
TRBJ2-1	-	TRBV5-1	-	CASSLFGNEQFF	TGCGCCAGCAGCTTGTTCGGAAATGAGCAGTTCTTC
TRBJ2-7	-	TRBV6-7	-	CASSIWNF	TGTGCCAGCAGTATCTGGAACTTC
TRBJ1-6	-	TRBV30	once	CAWSVPSGAAYNSPLHF	TGTGCCTGGAGTGTACCGTCAGGGGCGGCGTATAATTCACCCCTCCACTTT
TRBJ2-4	TRBD2	TRBV20-1	-	CSASHPRGEYF	TGCAGTGCTAGTCACCCCCGGGGGGAGTACTTC
TRBJ2-1	TRBD1	TRBV18	-	CASSPNRGSVGGEQFF	TGTGCCAGCTCACCTAACAGGGGGTCCGTCGGCGGTGAGCAGTTCTTC
TRBJ1-4	TRBD1	TRBV5-1	once	CASSLGQGAYEKLFF	TGCGCCAGCAGCTTGGGACAGGGGGCTTATGAAAAACTGTTTTTT
TRBJ2-2	-	TRBV7-8	once	CASRRTSADFNTGELFF	TGTGCCAGCAGACGGACATCAGCGGATTTTAACACCGGGGAGCTGTTTTTT
TRBJ1-2	-	TRBV7-3	-	CASSFDQNGYTF	TGTGCCAGCAGCTTCGACCAGAATGGCTACACCTTC
TRBJ2-5	-	TRBV5-1	-	CASSHARGNQETQYF	TGCGCCAGCAGCCACGCCCGGGGTAACCAAGAGACCCAGTACTTC
TRBJ1-2	-	TRBV6-1	few	CASSELGNYGYTF	TGTGCCAGCAGTGAACTGGGGAACTATGGCTACACCTTC
TRBJ1-1	-	TRBV7-9	-	CASSIDRGFEAFF	TGTGCCAGCAGTATTGATAGGGGCTTTGAAGCTTTCTTT
TRBJ2-7	TRBD1	TRBV7-8	-	CASSTNLGTGGYEQYF	TGTGCCAGCAGCACCAACCTAGGGACAGGGGGCTACGAGCAGTACTTC
TRBJ1-6	-	TRBV5-1	-	CASSLGRENSPLHF	TGCGCCAGCAGCTTGGGCCGGGAAAATTCACCCCTCCACTTT
TRBJ1-5	-	TRBV5-1	-	CASSSLGGKGQPQHF	TGCGCCAGCAGCTCCCTGGGGGGCAAGGGGCAGCCCCAGCATTTT
TRBJ1-1	-	TRBV10-1	once	CASSPLQGGLPAFF	TGCGCCAGCAGTCCCCTTCAGGGCGGATTACCAGCTTTCTTT
TRBJ1-5	TRBD1	TRBV18	-	CASSPWAQGAGSNQPQHF	TGTGCCAGCTCACCTTGGGCGCAGGGGGCCGGTAGCAATCAGCCCCAGCATTTT
TRBJ1-1	TRBD1	TRBV6-5	-	CASLSDRDSEAFF	TGTGCCAGCCTTTCGGACAGGGACTCTGAAGCTTTCTTT
TRBJ2-7	TRBD1	TRBV12-5	-	CASGLVGLPLYGTGVYEQYF	TGTGCTAGTGGTTTGGTAGGACTACCCTTATACGGGACAGGGGTTTACGAGCAGTACTTC
TRBJ2-3	TRBD2	TRBV29-1	-	CSVPKRESDTQYF	TGCAGCGTTCCTAAGCGGGAGTCAGATACGCAGTATTTT
TRBJ2-3	-	TRBV5-1	-	CASSPLGRGIDTQYF	TGCGCCAGCAGCCCTTTAGGACGGGGTATCGATACGCAGTATTTT
TRBJ1-4	-	TRBV28	once	CASSLGGLGEKLFF	TGTGCCAGCAGTTTAGGAGGGCTAGGCGAAAAACTGTTTTTT
TRBJ2-3	-	TRBV7-8	-	CASSTGQRSSDTQYF	TGTGCCAGCAGCACCGGACAGAGGAGCTCCGATACGCAGTATTTT
TRBJ1-2	-	TRBV6-6	-	CANSPVQNYGYTF	TGTGCCAATTCACCGGTCCAGAACTATGGCTACACCTTC
TRBJ2-5	TRBD1	TRBV7-8	many	CASSLVQGAEETQYF	TGTGCCAGCAGCTTAGTACAGGGGGCCGAGGAGACCCAGTACTTC
TRBJ2-5	-	TRBV5-4	-	CASSLELETQYF	TGTGCCAGCAGCTTGGAGTTAGAGACCCAGTACTTC
TRBJ2-1	-	TRBV5-4	-	CASSLDLLPQFF	TGTGCCAGCAGCTTGGATCTACTACCGCAGTTCTTC
TRBJ1-1	-	TRBV4-3	-	CASSLSGGYHTEAFF	TGCGCCAGCAGCCTTTCCGGGGGTTATCACACTGAAGCTTTCTTT
TRBJ2-3	TRBD1	TRBV29-1	many	CSVGTGFLGLADTQYF	TGCAGCGTGGGGACAGGGTTTTTGGGTCTGGCAGATACGCAGTATTTT
TRBJ1-3	-	TRBV9	few	CASSVDGGNTIYF	TGTGCCAGCAGCGTAGATGGGGGAAACACCATATATTTT
TRBJ2-5	-	TRBV2	-	CASSFSIAGETQYF	TGTGCCAGCAGTTTCTCTATTGCGGGAGAGACCCAGTACTTC
TRBJ2-7	-	TRBV7-2	-	CASSLRRAYEQYF	TGTGCCAGCAGCCTAAGGAGGGCCTACGAGCAGTACTTC
TRBJ1-6	TRBD1	TRBV25-1	few	CASSAQAGTGRSPLHF	TGTGCCAGCAGTGCTCAAGCAGGGACAGGGAGATCACCCCTCCACTTT
TRBJ2-3	-	TRBV6-1	-	CASSETSIPDTQYF	TGTGCCAGCAGTGAAACGTCAATCCCAGATACGCAGTATTTT
TRBJ1-2	TRBD1	TRBV2	-	CVSLFRTGLSGYTF	TGTGTCAGCTTATTTCGGACAGGCCTTTCGGGCTACACCTTC
TRBJ2-5	-	TRBV25-1	-	CASSDLGPGETQYF	TGTGCCAGCAGTGATCTCGGGCCAGGGGAGACCCAGTACTTC
TRBJ2-7	TRBD2	TRBV7-2	-	CASSLRMRTSGSEQYF	TGTGCCAGCAGCCTCAGGATGAGGACTAGCGGCTCCGAGCAGTACTTC
TRBJ1-1	-	TRBV5-1	-	CASSSRTLTEAFF	TGCGCCAGCAGCTCCCGGACCCTCACTGAAGCTTTCTTT
TRBJ2-7	-	TRBV19	-	CASRKTGGASYEQYF	TGTGCCAGTAGGAAGACCGGGGGCGCCTCCTACGAGCAGTACTTC